Listed below are T cell receptor beta chains from one sample, sequenced in a study of T-cell memory formation after mild COVID-19. TCRdb analysed the 5' RACE reads with MiXCR anew, one entry per CDR3 protein. The sample lists roughly 610,000 distinct CDR3 sequences; 17% were seen once. Sequencing was carried out using PBMCs or a T cell subset sorted from them (not recorded which). These receptors all stem from an adult woman who had mild COVID-19 (a few samples of this study predate the infection). Cell type and time point are not known. Both conserved end residues are part of each CDR3. D genes are given only for firm matches. For some rows the clone size is stated as once, few or many, or as a class when expanded; others skip it.

>TRBJ2-3|-|16|-|TRBV28
TGTGCCAGCAGTTTTACAATTTGGGGTCGCTCGGATACGCAGTATTTT
CASSFTIWGRSDTQYF
>TRBJ2-7|-|15|TRBD1|TRBV7-3
TGTGCCAGCAGCTTAGGGTTACAGGGGGGCCACGAGCAGTACTTC
CASSLGLQGGHEQYF
>TRBJ2-3|many|13|TRBD1|TRBV6-5
TGTGCCAGCAGACAACAGGGGGCAGCTACGCAGTATTTT
CASRQQGAATQYF
>TRBJ1-1|-|20|-|TRBV6-2/TRBV6-3
TGTGCCAGCAGTTACTCGAGTAGCTTAGAGTCAGGGGAGTCTGACACTGAAGCTTTCTTT
CASSYSSSLESGESDTEAFF
>TRBJ2-5|-|15|TRBD1|TRBV5-4
TGTGCCAGCAGCCCATATGGACAGGCGGAAGAGACCCAGTACTTC
CASSPYGQAEETQYF
>TRBJ2-2|few|15|TRBD1|TRBV7-2
TGTGCCAGCAGCTCGGGACAGGGGTTTCCCGGGGAGCTGTTTTTT
CASSSGQGFPGELFF
>TRBJ1-1|-|13|-|TRBV7-8
TGTGCCAGCAGCCCAGGGCCGCGCACTGAAGCTTTCTTT
CASSPGPRTEAFF
>TRBJ2-1|few|11|-|TRBV5-4
TGTGCCAGCAGCCAGGGGTTTGAGCAGTTCTTC
CASSQGFEQFF
>TRBJ2-2|-|15|-|TRBV7-2
TGTGCCAGCAGCTTAACCCCGCCGGGAACCGGGGAGCTGTTTTTT
CASSLTPPGTGELFF
>TRBJ2-4|few|14|-|TRBV20-1
TGCAGTGCTTATCCTGGGACAACTAAAAACATTCAGTACTTC
CSAYPGTTKNIQYF
>TRBJ2-7|few|12|-|TRBV10-3
TGTGCCATCAGTGACGCTAGCCGCGAGCAGTACTTC
CAISDASREQYF
>TRBJ2-3|few|15|-|TRBV7-8
TGTGCCAGCAGCCAAAACTTTGCTAGCACAGATACGCAGTATTTT
CASSQNFASTDTQYF
>TRBJ1-1|few|15|-|TRBV7-2
TGTGCCAGCAGCCCGATGCGGCGTGGGGCCACTGAAGCTTTCTTT
CASSPMRRGATEAFF
>TRBJ2-2|few|15|TRBD1|TRBV7-9
TGTGCCAGCAGACCTAGGACAGGCGGCACCGGGGAGCTGTTTTTT
CASRPRTGGTGELFF